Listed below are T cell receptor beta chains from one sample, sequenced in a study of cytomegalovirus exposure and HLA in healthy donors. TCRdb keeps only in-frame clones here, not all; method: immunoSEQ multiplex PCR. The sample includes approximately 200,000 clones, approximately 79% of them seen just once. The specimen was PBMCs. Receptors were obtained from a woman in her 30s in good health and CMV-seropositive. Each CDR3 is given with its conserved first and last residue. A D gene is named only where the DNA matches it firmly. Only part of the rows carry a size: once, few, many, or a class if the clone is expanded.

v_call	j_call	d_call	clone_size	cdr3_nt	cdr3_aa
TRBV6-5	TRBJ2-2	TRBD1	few	TGTGCCAGCCGGACAGGGGTTCCCGGGGAGCTGTTTTTT	CASRTGVPGELFF
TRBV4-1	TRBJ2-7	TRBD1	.	TGCGCCAGCAGCCCGGCAAAGGGACAGGGGAGCTACGAGCAGTACTTC	CASSPAKGQGSYEQYF
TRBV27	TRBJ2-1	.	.	TGTGCCAGCAGTTTTCAAGCGTTGAATGAGCAGTTCTTC	CASSFQALNEQFF
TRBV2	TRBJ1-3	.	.	TGTGCCAGCAGGTATTCTGGAAACACCATATATTTT	CASRYSGNTIYF
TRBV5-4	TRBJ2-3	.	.	TGTGCCAGCAGCTTGGCTAGGCTAGCAAGCACAGATACGCAGTATTTT	CASSLARLASTDTQYF
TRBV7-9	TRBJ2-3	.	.	TGTGCCAGCAGCCCAGTAGCCGGGGTTGACACGCAGTATTTT	CASSPVAGVDTQYF
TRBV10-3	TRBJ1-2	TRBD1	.	TGTGCCACCCAAGACAGGGAGTATGGCTACACCTTC	CATQDREYGYTF
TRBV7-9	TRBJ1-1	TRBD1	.	TGTGCCAGCAGCTCAGGTATTGACCCGACAGGGGTGAACACTGAAGCTTTCTTT	CASSSGIDPTGVNTEAFF
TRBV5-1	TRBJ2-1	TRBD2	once	TGCGCCAGCAGCTTGGCGCTAGCGGGAGGGCGGATGAGGAATGAGCAGTTCTTC	CASSLALAGGRMRNEQFF
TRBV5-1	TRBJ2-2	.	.	TGCGCCAGCAGCCGGAGAGCGGGGAACACCGGGGAGCTGTTTTTT	CASSRRAGNTGELFF
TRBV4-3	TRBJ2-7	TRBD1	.	TGCGCCAGCAGCCAAGACCGGGACAGCGACTACGAGCAGTACTTC	CASSQDRDSDYEQYF
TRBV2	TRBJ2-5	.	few	TGTGCCAGCAGCGATTGGCCAGGCCTGGCCGGGGGTAACCAGGAGACCCAGTACTTC	CASSDWPGLAGGNQETQYF
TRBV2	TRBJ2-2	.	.	TGTGCCAGCATCCGGACAGAGAACACCGGGGAGCTGTTTTTT	CASIRTENTGELFF
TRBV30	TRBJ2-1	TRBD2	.	TGTGCCTGGTACATAGCGGGAGGGCCTTCCAATGAGCAGTTCTTC	CAWYIAGGPSNEQFF
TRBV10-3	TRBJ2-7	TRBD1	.	TGTGCCATCAGTGGGGGACAGGGAGGGCCCTACGAGCAGTACTTC	CAISGGQGGPYEQYF
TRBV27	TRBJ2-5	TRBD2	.	TGTGCCAGCAGTGGGGGACTAGCGGGAGTAGAGACCCAGTACTTC	CASSGGLAGVETQYF
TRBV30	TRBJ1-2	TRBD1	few	TGTGCCTGCCCCCCGAGCGGGCAGGGGGCTTATGGCTACACCTTC	CACPPSGQGAYGYTF
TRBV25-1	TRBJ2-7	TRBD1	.	TGTGCCAGCAGTGAACCCGGGACAGGGATCTACGAGCAGTACTTC	CASSEPGTGIYEQYF
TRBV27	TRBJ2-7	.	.	TGTGCCACCCGCACCGGGACAACCACTTTTTACGAGCAGTACTTC	CATRTGTTTFYEQYF
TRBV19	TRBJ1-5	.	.	TGTGCCAGTAGTATTCTTAGAGGACAGCCCCAGCATTTT	CASSILRGQPQHF
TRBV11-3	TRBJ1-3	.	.	TGTGCCAGCAGCTTAATGAGGAGCGGAAACACCATATATTTT	CASSLMRSGNTIYF
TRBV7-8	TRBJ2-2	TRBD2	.	TGTGCCAGCAGCCCAACCCGTTGGCTAGCGGGCAACACCGGGGAGCTGTTTTTT	CASSPTRWLAGNTGELFF
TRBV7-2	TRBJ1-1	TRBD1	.	TGTGCCAGCAGCCAGGGGACAGGGAACACTGAAGCTTTCTTT	CASSQGTGNTEAFF
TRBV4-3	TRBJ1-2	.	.	TGCGCCAGCAGCCCATCGCCACATTATGGCTACACCTTC	CASSPSPHYGYTF
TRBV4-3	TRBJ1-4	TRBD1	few	TGCGCCAGCAGCCAAGATACAGGGGGCGTCAGGGGTGGTACTAATGAAAAACTGTTTTTT	CASSQDTGGVRGGTNEKLFF
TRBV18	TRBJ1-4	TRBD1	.	TGTGCCAGCTCTCCGGACAGGGCTAATGAAAAACTGTTTTTT	CASSPDRANEKLFF
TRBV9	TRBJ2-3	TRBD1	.	TGTGCCAGCGAAACCGGGACAGGGGGGATTCAAGATACGCAGTATTTT	CASETGTGGIQDTQYF
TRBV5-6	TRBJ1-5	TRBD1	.	TGTGCCAGCAGCCGCGAGGGGACAGGGGATCAGCCCCAGCATTTT	CASSREGTGDQPQHF
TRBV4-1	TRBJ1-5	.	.	TGCGCCAGCAGCCATAGCCGGACAGTAAATCAGCCCCAGCATTTT	CASSHSRTVNQPQHF
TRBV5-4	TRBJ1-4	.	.	TGTGCCAGCAGCGCGGGGGGAACTAATGAAAAACTGTTTTTT	CASSAGGTNEKLFF
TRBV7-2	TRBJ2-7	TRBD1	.	TGTGCCAGCAGCAAGCAGACAGGGGCCACCTACGAGCAGTACTTC	CASSKQTGATYEQYF
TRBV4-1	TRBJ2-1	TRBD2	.	TGCGCCAGCAGCCAAACCGGGACTAGCGGAGGGCGGATGGATGAGCAGTTCTTC	CASSQTGTSGGRMDEQFF
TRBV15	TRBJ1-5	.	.	TGTGCCACCAGCAGAGATATCGTGCAGCCCCAGCATTTT	CATSRDIVQPQHF
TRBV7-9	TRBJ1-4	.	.	TGTGCCAGCAGCTACCTCTCAGCCCTAGAAGCCTCTCTCGAAAAACTGTTTTTT	CASSYLSALEASLEKLFF
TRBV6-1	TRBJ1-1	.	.	TGTGCCAGCATTGACACAGGGATGAACACTGAAGCTTTCTTT	CASIDTGMNTEAFF
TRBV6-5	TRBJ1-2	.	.	TGTGCCAGCAGTTACGGTAGCTCAAACGGGGGACCCTACACCTTC	CASSYGSSNGGPYTF